The 12 T cell receptor beta chains listed next were all sequenced from one sample in a study of T-cell reconstitution after alpha-beta-depleted transplantation in children. Unique molecular identifiers tagged the TCRbeta library. TCRdb re-called the PCR reads through MiXCR, storing one row per CDR3 protein. The table has 90,000 to 130,000 distinct CDR3 sequences, approximately 6% seen once. Specimen: PBMCs, mostly from graft donor cells, collected 360 days after TCRalphabeta/CD19-depleted stem cell transplant. The source of these receptors is a male patient between 2 and 10 years old who had a stem cell transplant for acute lymphoblastic leukemia, so the T cells may come from the graft donor.

On this clonotype: This may arise from a read error, as a much more abundant clone is one base away. This rearrangement joins TRBV21-1 to TRBJ2-1; the table's D gene call, TRBD2, was not cross checked with the DNA. TRBV21-1 is a pseudogene segment. This CDR3 region has 16 residues. CDR3 sequence (DNA): TGTGCCAGCAGCAAAGTCGGGACTACCTCCTGTAATGAGCATTTCTTC. Translating it yields CASSKVGTTSCNEHFF.

In its sample, this clonotype was seen many times. V and J are TRBV2 and TRBJ2-1, with 11 bases matching TRBD2. Germline CDR1 SNHLY, CDR2 FYNNEI. The CDR3 is 16 amino acids. Trimming cost V 5 bases and J 7 bases; bases outside gene matches: 10. CDR3 amino acids: CASSPGGLAGLNEQFF. For the CDR3, the DNA is TGTGCCAGCAGTCCGGGAGGACTAGCGGGTTTGAATGAGCAGTTCTTC. Full variable domain (remainder filled in from reference TRBV2 and TRBJ2-1): EPEVTQTPSHQVTQMGQEVILRCVPISNHLYFYWYRQILGQKVEFLVSFYNNEISEKSEIFDDQFSVERPDGSNFTLKIRSTKLEDSAMYFCASSPGGLAGLNEQFFGPGTRLTVL.

The chain employs TRBV2 and TRBJ2-1; D possibly corresponds to TRBD2 (5 bases). V was trimmed by 6 bases and J by 2 bases, leaving 14 bases between them. Germline assignment: CDR1 SNHLY and CDR2 FYNNEI. There are 15 residues in the CDR3. This CDR3 is CASRDSSPPYNEQFF. CDR3 DNA sequence: TGTGCCAGCAGGGACTCTTCACCCCCCTACAATGAGCAGTTCTTC.

This clonotype was seen a few times. V usage is TRBV2 and J usage is TRBJ1-2; TRBD1 matches 8 bases. Germline trimming cut 4 bases from V and 0 bases from J; bases unmatched to any gene: 16. This CDR3 spans 19 amino acids. The germline V gene has CDR1 SNHLY and CDR2 FYNNEI. CDR3 in DNA: TGTGCCAGCAGTGGGATCGACAGGGGAAAATCCCTCTCTAACTATGGCTACACCTTC. Protein: CASSGIDRGKSLSNYGYTF.

This clonotype was found many times. The chain joins TRBV7-9 to TRBJ1-5; the D gene is possibly TRBD1 (5 bases). Germline values: CDR1 SEHNR, CDR2 FQNEAQ (reference sequence). The ends were cut back, 1 base at V and 5 bases at J, with 12 bases in the middle. The CDR3 extends over 15 amino acids. The CDR3 DNA is TGTGCCAGCAGCTTAGGACAGTCGGGCGATCAGCCCCAGCATTTT. Protein product: CASSLGQSGDQPQHF.

This clonotype has a count of ten or more. The rearrangement uses TRBV27 and TRBJ2-7, with TRBD1 matching over 7 bases. The germline V gene encodes CDR1 MNHEY and CDR2 SMNVEV (reference sequence). This CDR3 is 13 amino acids long. Losses at the gene ends were 6 bases for V and 6 bases for J; bases not matched to a gene: 8. The CDR3 region has the DNA TGTGCCAGCAGCCACGGGACAGAGGGCGAGCAGTACTTC. Protein product: CASSHGTEGEQYF.

The table lists this clonotype with many counts. This rearrangement joins TRBV5-1 to TRBJ2-3; 8 bases line up with TRBD2. The CDR3 is 15 amino acids. V shed 0 bases and J 0 bases; nucleotides not matched to a gene: 0. Germline loops: CDR1 SGHRS, CDR2 YFSETQ. The CDR3 sequence is CASSLGGGSTDTQYF. In DNA form, the CDR3 reads TGCGCCAGCAGCTTGGGCGGGGGGAGCACAGATACGCAGTATTTT. Using reference TRBV5-1 and TRBJ2-3 for the parts outside the CDR3, the full variable domain is KAGVTQTPRYLIKTRGQQVTLSCSPISGHRSVSWYQQTPGQGLQFLFEYFSETQRNKGNFPGRFSGRQFSNSRSEMNVSTLELGDSALYLCASSLGGGSTDTQYFGPGTRLTVL.

The chain is built from TRBV2 and TRBJ1-2; D is uncertain. The CDR3 sequence is 10 residues long. Per the germline V gene, CDR1 is SNHLY and CDR2 is FYNNEI. Trimming stripped 2 bases from V and 14 bases from J, with 9 bases between. The CDR3 loop is CASSEFTYTF. Written as DNA, the CDR3 is TGTGCCAGCAGTGAATTTACGTATACCTTC. Combining the CDR3 with reference TRBV2 and TRBJ1-2 gives the whole variable domain EPEVTQTPSHQVTQMGQEVILRCVPISNHLYFYWYRQILGQKVEFLVSFYNNEISEKSEIFDDQFSVERPDGSNFTLKIRSTKLEDSAMYFCASSEFTYTFGSGTRLTVV.

This clonotype was counted many times. J is TRBJ2-5 and V is TRBV12-3 or TRBV12-4, with TRBD1 identical over 8 bases. Germline trimming cut 6 bases from V and 6 bases from J; bases unmatched to any gene: 9. The CDR3 is 14 amino acids. The CDR3 here is CASSRGQGRQTQYF. DNA for the CDR3: TGTGCCAGCAGCCGTGGACAGGGCCGACAGACCCAGTACTTC.

The J gene is TRBJ2-2, the V gene TRBV7-9; D possibly corresponds to TRBD1 (6 bases). The CDR3 is made up of 15 amino acids. V was cut by 4 bases and J by 4 bases, with 13 bases left in between. Germline CDR1 is SEHNR and CDR2 is FQNEAQ (reference sequence). The CDR3 spells CASSSWDKSTGELFF. The CDR3 coding sequence is TGTGCCAGCAGCTCGTGGGACAAGTCCACCGGGGAGCTGTTTTTT.

A few counts support this clonotype. The chain combines TRBV7-3 with TRBJ2-5; D unresolved. The CDR3 has 14 residues. V gave up 0 bases and J gave up 4 bases, with 9 bases separating them. In germline, CDR1 is SGHTA, CDR2 FQGTGA. This CDR3 is CASSLTSVSETQYF. CDR3 in DNA: TGTGCCAGCAGCTTAACCAGTGTTTCAGAGACCCAGTACTTC.

This clonotype was seen a few times. The chain recombines TRBV5-6 with TRBJ2-1; D perhaps matches TRBD1 (5 bases). The CDR3 sequence is 11 residues long. CDR1 and CDR2 (germline): SGHDT, YYEEEE. Trimming cost V 3 bases and J 13 bases, with 11 bases left between them. The CDR3 nucleotides are TGTGCCAGCAGCTCTGGCAGGGTACAGTTCTTC. It specifies CASSSGRVQFF.